This T cell receptor beta chain is drawn from a study of OX40 agonist ivuxolimab in advanced cancers. Study-level background: Partial responses were achieved by three patients, of whom one had hepatocellular carcinoma and two had cutaneous melanoma. Study-level findings and limits: Still undetermined is the antigen specificity of the expanded peripheral T cells. At 0.1-3.0 mg/kg, partial responders had clonal expansion among the lowest observed.

This clone was picked up a small number of times. The antigen remains unidentified. Germline CDR1 is SGHVS and CDR2 is FNYEAQ. The CDR3 totals 18 residues. Trimming took 1 base from V and 0 from J, leaving 18 bases between them. Sequencing was performed with immunoSEQ multiplex PCR; in TCRdb, only in-frame clones are kept and a portion is missing. The data hold under 50,000 clones, with around 89% observed a single time. A history of autoimmune disease or systemic immunosuppression excluded patients. The source is an adult with an advanced solid tumor such as melanoma, head and neck, liver or kidney cancer. The rearrangement uses TRBV7-6 and TRBJ1-1; TRBD1 is a possible D gene (5 bases). The sequencing here drew on CD4+ or CD8+ T cells sorted from blood, taken in a trial of the OX40 agonist ivuxolimab. DNA of the CDR3: TGTGCCAGCAGCTTAGAGGCAGCAGGGACTGAGATGAACACTGAAGCTTTCTTT. Translated: CASSLEAAGTEMNTEAFF.